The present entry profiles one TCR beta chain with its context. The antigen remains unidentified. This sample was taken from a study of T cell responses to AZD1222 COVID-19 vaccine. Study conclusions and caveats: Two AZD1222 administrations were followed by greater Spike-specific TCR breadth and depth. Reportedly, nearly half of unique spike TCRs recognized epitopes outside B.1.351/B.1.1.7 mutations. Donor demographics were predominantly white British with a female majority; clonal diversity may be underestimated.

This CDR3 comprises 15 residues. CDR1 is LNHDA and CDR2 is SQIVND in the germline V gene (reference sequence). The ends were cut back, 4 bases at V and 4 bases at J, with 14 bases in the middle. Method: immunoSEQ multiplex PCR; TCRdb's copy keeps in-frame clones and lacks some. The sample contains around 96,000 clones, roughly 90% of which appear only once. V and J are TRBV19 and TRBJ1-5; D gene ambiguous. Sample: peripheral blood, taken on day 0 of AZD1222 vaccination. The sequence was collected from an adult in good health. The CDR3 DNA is TGTGCCAGTAGTACTATGACCCGAGGAAATCAGCCCCAGCATTTT. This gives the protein CASSTMTRGNQPQHF.